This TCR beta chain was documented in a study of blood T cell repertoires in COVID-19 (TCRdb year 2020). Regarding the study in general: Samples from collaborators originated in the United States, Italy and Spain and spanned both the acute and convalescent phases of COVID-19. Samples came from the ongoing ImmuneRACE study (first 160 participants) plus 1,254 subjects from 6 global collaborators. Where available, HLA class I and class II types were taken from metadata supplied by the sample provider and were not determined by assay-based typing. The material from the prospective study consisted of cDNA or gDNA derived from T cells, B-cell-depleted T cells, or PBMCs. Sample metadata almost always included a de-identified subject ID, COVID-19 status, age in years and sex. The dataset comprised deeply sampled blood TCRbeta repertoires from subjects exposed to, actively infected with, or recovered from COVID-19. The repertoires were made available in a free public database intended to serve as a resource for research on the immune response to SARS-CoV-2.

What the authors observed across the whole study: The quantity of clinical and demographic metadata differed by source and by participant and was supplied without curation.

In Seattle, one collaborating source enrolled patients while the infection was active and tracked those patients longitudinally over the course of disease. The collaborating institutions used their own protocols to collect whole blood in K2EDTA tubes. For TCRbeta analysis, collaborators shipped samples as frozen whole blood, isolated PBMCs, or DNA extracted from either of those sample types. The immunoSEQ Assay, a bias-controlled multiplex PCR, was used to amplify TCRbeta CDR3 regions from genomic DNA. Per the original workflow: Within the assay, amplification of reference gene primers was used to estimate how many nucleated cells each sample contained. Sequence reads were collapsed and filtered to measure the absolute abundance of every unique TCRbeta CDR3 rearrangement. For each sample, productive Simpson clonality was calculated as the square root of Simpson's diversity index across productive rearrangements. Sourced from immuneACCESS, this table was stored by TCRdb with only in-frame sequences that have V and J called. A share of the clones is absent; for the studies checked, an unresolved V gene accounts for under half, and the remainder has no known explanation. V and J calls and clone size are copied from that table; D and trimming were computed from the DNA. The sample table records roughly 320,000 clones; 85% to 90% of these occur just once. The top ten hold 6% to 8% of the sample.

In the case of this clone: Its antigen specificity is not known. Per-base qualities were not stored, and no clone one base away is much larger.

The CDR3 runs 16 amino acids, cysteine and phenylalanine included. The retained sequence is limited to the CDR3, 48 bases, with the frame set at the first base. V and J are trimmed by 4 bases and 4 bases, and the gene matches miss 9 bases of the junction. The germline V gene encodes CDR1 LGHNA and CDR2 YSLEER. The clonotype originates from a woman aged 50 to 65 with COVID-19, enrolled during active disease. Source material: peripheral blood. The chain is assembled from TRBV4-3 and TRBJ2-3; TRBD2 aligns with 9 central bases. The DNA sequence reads TGCGCCAGCAGCCGGGTACCGGGACTAGCATCAGATACGCAGTATTTT. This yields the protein CASSRVPGLASDTQYF.